This T cell receptor beta chain was observed in a study of shared clonotypes between healthy human individuals. CD45RO-negative, CCR7-selected cells formed the naive CD8 fraction, which excluded terminally differentiated effector memory CD45RA+ cells. Measured with immunoSEQ multiplex PCR; TCRdb has only the in-frame clones, and not every one. Of millions of clones listed, 85% to 95% are singletons. The ends were cut back, 4 bases at V and 1 base at J, with 11 bases in the middle. This CDR3 region has 14 residues. Looked up from germline, CDR1 is MNHEY and CDR2 is SMNVEV (reference sequence). Material for sequencing was naive CD8+ T cells from PBMCs. The V call is TRBV27, the J call TRBJ2-7; no definite D call. The source of this sequence is a young man in good health. Some clones in this sample may be carry-over from other donors' samples. This CDR3 is CASSSRHGSYEQYF. CDR3 coding DNA: TGTGCCAGCAGTTCCAGACACGGATCCTACGAGCAGTACTTC.